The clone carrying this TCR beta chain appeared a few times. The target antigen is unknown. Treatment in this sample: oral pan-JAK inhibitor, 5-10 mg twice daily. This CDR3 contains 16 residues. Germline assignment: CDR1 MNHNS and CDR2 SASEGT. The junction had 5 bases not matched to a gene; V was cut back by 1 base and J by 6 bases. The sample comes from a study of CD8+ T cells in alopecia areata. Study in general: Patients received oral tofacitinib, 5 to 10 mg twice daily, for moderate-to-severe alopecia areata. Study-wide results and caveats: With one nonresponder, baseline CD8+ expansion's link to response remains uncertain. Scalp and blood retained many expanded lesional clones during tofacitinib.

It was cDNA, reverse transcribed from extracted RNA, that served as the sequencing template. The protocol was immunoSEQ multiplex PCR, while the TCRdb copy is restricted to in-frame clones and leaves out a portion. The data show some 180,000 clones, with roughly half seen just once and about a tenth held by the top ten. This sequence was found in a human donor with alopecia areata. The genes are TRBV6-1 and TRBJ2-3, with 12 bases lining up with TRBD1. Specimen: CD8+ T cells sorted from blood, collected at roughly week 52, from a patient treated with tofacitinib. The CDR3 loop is CASSEGGTGGLDTQYF. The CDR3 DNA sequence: TGTGCCAGCAGTGAAGGGGGGACAGGGGGCTTGGATACGCAGTATTTT.